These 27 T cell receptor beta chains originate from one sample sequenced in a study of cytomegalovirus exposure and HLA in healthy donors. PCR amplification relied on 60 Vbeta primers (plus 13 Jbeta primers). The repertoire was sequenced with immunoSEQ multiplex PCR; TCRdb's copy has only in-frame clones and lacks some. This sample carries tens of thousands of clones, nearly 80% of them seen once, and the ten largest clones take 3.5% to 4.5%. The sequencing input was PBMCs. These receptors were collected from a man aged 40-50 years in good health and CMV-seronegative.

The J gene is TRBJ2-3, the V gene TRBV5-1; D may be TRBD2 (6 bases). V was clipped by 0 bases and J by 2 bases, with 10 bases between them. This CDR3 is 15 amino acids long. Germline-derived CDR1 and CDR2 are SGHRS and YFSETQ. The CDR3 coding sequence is TGCGCCAGCAGCTTGGTAGGACTACCCACAGATACGCAGTATTTT. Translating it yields CASSLVGLPTDTQYF.

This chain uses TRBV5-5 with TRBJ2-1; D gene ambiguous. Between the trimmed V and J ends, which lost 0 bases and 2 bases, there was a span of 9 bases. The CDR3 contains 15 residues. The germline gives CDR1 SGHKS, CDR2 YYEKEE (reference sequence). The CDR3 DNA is TGTGCCAGCAGCTTGGCCGCGGCCACCTACAATGAGCAGTTCTTC. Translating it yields CASSLAAATYNEQFF.

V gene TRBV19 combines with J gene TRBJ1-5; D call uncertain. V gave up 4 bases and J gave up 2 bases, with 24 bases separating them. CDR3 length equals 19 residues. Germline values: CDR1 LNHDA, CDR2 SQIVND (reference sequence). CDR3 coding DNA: TGTGCCAGTAGTACGGTGGGCGGGCCCTCAGGTACGGGCAATCAGCCCCAGCATTTT. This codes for CASSTVGGPSGTGNQPQHF.

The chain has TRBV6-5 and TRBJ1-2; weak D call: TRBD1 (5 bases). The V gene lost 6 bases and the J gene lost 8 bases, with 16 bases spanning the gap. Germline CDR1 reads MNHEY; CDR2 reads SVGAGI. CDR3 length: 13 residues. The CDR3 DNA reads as TGTGCCAGCAGAGCCAGGGCCGAGCTGGGCTACACCTTC. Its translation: CASRARAELGYTF.

CDR3 DNA sequence: TGCAGCGTTGTAGACCCCCTGGGCCCAGATACGCAGTATTTT. It is translated as CSVVDPLGPDTQYF. This rearrangement joins TRBV29-1 to TRBJ2-3; D remains unclear. This CDR3 comprises 14 residues. Between the trimmed V and J ends, which lost 4 bases and 4 bases, there was a span of 15 bases. Looked up from germline, CDR1 is SQVTM and CDR2 is ANQGSEA.

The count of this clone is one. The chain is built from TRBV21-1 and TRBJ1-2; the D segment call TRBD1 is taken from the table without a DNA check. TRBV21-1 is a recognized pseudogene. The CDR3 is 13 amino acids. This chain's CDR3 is CATHSRGNYGYTF. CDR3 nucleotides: TGTGCCACCCATTCCAGGGGAAACTATGGCTACACCTTC.

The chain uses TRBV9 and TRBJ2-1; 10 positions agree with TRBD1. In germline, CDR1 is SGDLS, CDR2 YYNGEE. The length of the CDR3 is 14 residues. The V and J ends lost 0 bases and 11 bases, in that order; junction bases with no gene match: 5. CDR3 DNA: TGTGCCAGCAGCGTAGCGGGACAGGGGATTAAGCAGTTCTTC. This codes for CASSVAGQGIKQFF. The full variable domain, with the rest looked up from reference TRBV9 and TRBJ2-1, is DSGVTQTPKHLITATGQRVTLRCSPRSGDLSVYWYQQSLDQGLQFLIQYYNGEERAKGNILERFSAQQFPDLHSELNLSSLELGDSALYFCASSVAGQGIKQFFGPGTRLTVL.

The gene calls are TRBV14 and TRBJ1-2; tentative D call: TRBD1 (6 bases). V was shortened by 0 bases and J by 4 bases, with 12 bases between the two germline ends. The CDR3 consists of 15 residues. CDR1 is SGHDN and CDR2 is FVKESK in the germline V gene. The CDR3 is CASSQDPGTSYGYTF. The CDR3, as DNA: TGTGCCAGCAGCCAAGATCCCGGGACAAGCTATGGCTACACCTTC.

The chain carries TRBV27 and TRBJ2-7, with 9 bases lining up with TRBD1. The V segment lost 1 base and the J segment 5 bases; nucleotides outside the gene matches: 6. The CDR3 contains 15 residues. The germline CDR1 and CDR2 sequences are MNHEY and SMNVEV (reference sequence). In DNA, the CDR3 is TGTGCCAGCAGTTTATGGAGGGGACAGGGTAACGAGCAGTACTTC. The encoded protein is CASSLWRGQGNEQYF.

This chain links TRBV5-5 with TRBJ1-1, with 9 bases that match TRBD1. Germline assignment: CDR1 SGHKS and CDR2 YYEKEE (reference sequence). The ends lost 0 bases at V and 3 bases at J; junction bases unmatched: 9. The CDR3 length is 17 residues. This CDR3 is CASSLGRGQGRDTEAFF. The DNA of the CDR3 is TGTGCCAGCAGCTTGGGAAGGGGACAGGGTAGGGACACTGAAGCTTTCTTT.

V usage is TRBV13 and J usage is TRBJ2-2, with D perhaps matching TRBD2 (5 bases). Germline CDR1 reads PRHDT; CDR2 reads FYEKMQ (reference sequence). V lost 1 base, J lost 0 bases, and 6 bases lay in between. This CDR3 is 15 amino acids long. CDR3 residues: CASSLAGSNTGELFF. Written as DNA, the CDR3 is TGTGCCAGCAGCTTAGCGGGGTCGAACACCGGGGAGCTGTTTTTT.

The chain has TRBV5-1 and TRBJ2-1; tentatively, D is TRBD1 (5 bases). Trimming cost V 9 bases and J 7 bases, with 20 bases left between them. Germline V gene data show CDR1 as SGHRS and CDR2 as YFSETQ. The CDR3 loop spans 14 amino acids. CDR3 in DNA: TGCGCCACATCAGACTGGGGCTGGGAAAATGAGCAGTTCTTC. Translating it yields CATSDWGWENEQFF.

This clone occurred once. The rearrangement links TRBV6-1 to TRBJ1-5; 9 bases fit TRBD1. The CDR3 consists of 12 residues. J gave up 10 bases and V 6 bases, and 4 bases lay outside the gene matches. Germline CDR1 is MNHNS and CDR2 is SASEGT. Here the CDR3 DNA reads TGTGCCAGCAGCAGGACAGGGGAACCCCAGCATTTT. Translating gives CASSRTGEPQHF.

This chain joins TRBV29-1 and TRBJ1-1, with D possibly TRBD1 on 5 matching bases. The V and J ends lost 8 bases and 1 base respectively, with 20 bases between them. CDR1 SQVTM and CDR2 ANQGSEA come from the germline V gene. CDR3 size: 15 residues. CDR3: CSCLIKTVGNTEAFF. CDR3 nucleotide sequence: TGCAGCTGCCTAATTAAGACAGTCGGGAACACTGAAGCTTTCTTT.

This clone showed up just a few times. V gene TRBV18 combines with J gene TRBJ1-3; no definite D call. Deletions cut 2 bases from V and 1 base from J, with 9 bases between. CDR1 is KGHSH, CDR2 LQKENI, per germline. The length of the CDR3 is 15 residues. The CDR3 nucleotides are TGTGCCAGCTCACCAACACCCGTGTCTGGAAACACCATATATTTT. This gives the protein CASSPTPVSGNTIYF.

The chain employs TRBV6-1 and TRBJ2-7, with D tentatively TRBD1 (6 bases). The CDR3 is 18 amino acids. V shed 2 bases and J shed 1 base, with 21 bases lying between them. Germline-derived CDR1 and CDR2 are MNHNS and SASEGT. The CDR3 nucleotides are TGTGCCAGCAGTGAAATTCACAGCAGGGGTGTCGGGTCCTACGAGCAGTACTTC. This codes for CASSEIHSRGVGSYEQYF.

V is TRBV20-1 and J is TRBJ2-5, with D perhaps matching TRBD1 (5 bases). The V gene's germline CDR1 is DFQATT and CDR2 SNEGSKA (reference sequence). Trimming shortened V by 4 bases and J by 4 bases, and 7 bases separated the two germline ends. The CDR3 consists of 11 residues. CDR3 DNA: TGCAGTGCTAAAAGGGGAGAGACCCAGTACTTC. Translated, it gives CSAKRGETQYF.

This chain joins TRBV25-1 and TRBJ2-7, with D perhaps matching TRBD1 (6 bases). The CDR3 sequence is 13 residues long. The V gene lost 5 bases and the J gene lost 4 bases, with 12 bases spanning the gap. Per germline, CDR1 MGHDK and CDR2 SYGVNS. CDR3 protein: CASSTGTPYEQYF. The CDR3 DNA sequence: TGTGCCAGCAGTACCGGGACACCATACGAGCAGTACTTC.

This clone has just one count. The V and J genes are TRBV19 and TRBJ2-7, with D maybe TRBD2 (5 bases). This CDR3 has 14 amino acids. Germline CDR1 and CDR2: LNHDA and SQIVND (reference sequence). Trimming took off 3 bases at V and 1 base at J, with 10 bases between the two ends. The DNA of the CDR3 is TGTGCCAGTAGTATCTCACCGGGATCCTACGAGCAGTACTTC. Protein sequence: CASSISPGSYEQYF. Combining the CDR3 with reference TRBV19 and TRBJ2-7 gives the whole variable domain DGGITQSPKYLFRKEGQNVTLSCEQNLNHDAMYWYRQDPGQGLRLIYYSQIVNDFQKGDIAEGYSVSREKKESFPLTVTSAQKNPTAFYLCASSISPGSYEQYFGPGTRLTVT.

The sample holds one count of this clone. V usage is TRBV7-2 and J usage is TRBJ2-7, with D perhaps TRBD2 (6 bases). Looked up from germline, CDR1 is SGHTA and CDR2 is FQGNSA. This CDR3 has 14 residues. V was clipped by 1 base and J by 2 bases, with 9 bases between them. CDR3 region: CASSLGLEAYEQYF. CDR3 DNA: TGTGCCAGCAGCTTAGGACTAGAGGCCTACGAGCAGTACTTC.

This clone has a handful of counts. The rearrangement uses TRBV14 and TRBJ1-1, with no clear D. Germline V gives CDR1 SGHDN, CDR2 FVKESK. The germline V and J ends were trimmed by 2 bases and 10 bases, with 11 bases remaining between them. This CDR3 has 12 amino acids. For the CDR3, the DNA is TGTGCCAGCAGCCAATCTTCTGGAGGAGCTTTCTTT. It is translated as CASSQSSGGAFF.

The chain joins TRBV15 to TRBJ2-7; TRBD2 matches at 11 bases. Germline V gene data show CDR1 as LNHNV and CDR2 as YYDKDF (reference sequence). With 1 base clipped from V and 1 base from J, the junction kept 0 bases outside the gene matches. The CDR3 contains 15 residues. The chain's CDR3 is CATSRGLAGSYEQYF. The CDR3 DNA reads TGTGCCACCAGCAGAGGACTAGCGGGATCCTACGAGCAGTACTTC.

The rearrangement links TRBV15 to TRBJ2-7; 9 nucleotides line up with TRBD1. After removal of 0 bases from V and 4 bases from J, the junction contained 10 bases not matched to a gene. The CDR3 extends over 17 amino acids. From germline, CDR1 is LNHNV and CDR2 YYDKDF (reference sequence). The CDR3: CATSRETGGLMRYEQYF. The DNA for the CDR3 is TGTGCCACCAGCAGAGAGACAGGGGGGCTTATGAGATACGAGCAGTACTTC.

CDR3 sequence: CASSLRSGTRGSPNYGYTF. For the CDR3, the DNA is TGTGCCAGCAGCTTACGGTCCGGGACACGGGGCTCGCCTAACTATGGCTACACCTTC. The chain employs TRBV7-2 and TRBJ1-2; D perhaps matches TRBD1 (6 bases). The CDR3 is made up of 19 amino acids. The germline V gene has CDR1 SGHTA and CDR2 FQGNSA. Deletions cut 2 bases from V and 0 bases from J, with 22 bases between.

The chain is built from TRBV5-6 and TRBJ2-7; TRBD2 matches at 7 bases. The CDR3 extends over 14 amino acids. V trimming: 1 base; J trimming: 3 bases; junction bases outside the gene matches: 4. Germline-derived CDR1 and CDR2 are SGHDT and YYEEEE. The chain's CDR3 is CASSLPGGLYEQYF. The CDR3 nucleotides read TGTGCCAGCAGCTTGCCGGGAGGCCTCTACGAGCAGTACTTC.

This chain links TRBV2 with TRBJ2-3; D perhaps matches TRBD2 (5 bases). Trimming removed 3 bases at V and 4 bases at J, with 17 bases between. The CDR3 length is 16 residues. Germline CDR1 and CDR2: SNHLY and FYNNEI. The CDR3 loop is CASSDVGAEGSDTQYF. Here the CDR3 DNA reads TGTGCCAGCAGTGACGTCGGAGCCGAGGGCTCAGATACGCAGTATTTT.

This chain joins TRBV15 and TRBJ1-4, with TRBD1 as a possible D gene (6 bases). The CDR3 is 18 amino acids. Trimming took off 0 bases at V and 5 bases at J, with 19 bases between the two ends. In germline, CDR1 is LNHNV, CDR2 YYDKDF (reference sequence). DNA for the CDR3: TGTGCCACCAGCAGAGATCGCCCCGACAGGACGGTAAATGAAAAACTGTTTTTT. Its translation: CATSRDRPDRTVNEKLFF.